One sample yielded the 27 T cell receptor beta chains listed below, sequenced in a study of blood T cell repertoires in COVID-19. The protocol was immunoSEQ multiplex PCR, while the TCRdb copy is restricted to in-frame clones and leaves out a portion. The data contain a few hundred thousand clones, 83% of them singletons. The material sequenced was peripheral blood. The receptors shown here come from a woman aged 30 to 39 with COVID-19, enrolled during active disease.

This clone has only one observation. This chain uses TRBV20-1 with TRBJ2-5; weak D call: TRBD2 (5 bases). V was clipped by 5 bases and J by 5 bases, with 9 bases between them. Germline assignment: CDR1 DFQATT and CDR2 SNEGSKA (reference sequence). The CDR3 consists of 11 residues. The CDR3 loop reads CSAYGLETQYF. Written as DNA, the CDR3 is TGCAGTGCTTATGGACTGGAGACCCAGTACTTC.

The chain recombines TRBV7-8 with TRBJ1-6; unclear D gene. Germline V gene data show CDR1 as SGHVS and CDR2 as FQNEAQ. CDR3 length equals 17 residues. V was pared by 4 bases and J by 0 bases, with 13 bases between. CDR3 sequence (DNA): TGTGCCAGCAGCTCGGATGTACAGAGCTCCTATAATTCACCCCTCCACTTT. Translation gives CASSSDVQSSYNSPLHF. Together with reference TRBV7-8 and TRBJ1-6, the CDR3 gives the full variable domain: GAGVSQSPRYKVAKRGQDVALRCDPISGHVSLFWYQQALGQGPEFLTYFQNEAQLDKSGLPSDRFFAERPEGSVSTLKIQRTQQEDSAVYLCASSSDVQSSYNSPLHFGNGTRLTVT.

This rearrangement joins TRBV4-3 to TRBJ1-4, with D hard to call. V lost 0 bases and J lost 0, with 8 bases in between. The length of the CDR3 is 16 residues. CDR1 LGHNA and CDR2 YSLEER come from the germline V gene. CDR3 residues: CASSQELRATNEKLFF. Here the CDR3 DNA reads TGCGCCAGCAGCCAAGAACTCCGAGCAACTAATGAAAAACTGTTTTTT.

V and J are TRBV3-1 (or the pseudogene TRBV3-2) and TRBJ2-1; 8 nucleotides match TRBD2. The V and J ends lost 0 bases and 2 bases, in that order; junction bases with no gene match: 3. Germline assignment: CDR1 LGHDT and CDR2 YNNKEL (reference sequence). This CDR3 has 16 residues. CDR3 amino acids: CASSQEAGVTYNEQFF. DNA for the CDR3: TGTGCCAGCAGCCAAGAAGCGGGAGTCACCTACAATGAGCAGTTCTTC.

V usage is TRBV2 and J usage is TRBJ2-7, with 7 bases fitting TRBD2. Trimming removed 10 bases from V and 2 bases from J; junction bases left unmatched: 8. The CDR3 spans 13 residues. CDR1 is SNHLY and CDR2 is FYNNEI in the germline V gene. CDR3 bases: TGTGCCACTGTGCCGGCGGGGGCCTACGAGCAGTACTTC. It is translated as CATVPAGAYEQYF.

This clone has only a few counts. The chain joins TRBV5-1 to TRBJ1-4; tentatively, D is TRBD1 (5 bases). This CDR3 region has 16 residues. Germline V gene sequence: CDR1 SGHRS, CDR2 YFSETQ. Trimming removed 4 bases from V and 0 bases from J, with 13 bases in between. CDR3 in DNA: TGCGCCAGCAGCCACCCAGGGCGATCAACTAATGAAAAACTGTTTTTT. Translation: CASSHPGRSTNEKLFF.

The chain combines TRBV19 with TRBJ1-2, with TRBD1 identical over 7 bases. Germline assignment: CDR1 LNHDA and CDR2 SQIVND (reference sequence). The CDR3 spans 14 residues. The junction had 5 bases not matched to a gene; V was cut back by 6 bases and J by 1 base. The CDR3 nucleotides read TGTGCCAGTAGCCCGACAGGGAATAACTATGGCTACACCTTC. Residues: CASSPTGNNYGYTF.

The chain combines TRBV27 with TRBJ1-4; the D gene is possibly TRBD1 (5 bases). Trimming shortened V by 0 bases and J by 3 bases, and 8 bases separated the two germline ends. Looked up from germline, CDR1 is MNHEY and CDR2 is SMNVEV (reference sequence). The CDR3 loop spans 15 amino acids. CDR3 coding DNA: TGTGCCAGCAGTTTATCGACAGAGGCTAATGAAAAACTGTTTTTT. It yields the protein CASSLSTEANEKLFF. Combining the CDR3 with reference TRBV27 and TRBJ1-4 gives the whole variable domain EAQVTQNPRYLITVTGKKLTVTCSQNMNHEYMSWYRQDPGLGLRQIYYSMNVEVTDKGDVPEGYKVSRKEKRNFPLILESPSPNQTSLYFCASSLSTEANEKLFFGSGTQLSVL.

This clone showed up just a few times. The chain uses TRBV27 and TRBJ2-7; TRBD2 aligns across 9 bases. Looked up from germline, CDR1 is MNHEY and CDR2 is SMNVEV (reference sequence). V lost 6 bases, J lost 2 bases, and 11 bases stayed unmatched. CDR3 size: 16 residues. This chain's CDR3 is CASRTRGGEVTYEQYF. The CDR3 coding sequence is TGTGCCAGCAGGACCCGCGGGGGGGAAGTTACCTACGAGCAGTACTTC.

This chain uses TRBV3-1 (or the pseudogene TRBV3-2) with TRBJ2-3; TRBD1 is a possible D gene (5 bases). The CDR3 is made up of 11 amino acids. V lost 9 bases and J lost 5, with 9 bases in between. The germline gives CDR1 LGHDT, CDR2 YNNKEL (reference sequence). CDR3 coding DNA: TGTGCCAGTCAGGGAATAGATACGCAGTATTTT. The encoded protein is CASQGIDTQYF.

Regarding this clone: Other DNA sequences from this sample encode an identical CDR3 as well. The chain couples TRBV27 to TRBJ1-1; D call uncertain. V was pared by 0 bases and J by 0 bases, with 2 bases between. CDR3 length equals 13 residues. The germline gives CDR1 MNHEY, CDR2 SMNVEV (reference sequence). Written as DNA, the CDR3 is TGTGCCAGCAGTTTATCCATGAACACTGAAGCTTTCTTT. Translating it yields CASSLSMNTEAFF.

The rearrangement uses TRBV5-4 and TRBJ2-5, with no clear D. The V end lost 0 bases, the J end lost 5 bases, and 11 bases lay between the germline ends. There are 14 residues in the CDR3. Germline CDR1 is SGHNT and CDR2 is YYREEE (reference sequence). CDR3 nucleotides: TGTGCCAGCAGCTTGGCTAGGAGCGAGGAGACCCAGTACTTC. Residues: CASSLARSEETQYF.

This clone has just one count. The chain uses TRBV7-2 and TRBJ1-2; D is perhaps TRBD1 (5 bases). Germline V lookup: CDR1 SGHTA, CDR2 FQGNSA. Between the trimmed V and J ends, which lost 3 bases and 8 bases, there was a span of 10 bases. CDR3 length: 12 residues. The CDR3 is CASSFRGEGYTF. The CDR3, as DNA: TGTGCCAGCAGCTTCCGGGGGGAAGGCTACACCTTC.

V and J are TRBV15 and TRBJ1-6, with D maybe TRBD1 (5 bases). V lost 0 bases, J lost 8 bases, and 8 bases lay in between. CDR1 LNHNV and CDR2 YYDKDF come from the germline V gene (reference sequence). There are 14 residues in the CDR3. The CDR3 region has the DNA TGTGCCACCAGCAGAGAACAGGCCCATTCACCCCTCCACTTT. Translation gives CATSREQAHSPLHF.

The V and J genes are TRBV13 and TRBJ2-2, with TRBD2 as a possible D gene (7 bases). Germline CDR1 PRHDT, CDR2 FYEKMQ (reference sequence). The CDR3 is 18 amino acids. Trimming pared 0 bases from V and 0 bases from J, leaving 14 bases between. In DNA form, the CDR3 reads TGTGCCAGCAGCTTAGGTCCCGGGGGGCCCGCGAACACCGGGGAGCTGTTTTTT. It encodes CASSLGPGGPANTGELFF.

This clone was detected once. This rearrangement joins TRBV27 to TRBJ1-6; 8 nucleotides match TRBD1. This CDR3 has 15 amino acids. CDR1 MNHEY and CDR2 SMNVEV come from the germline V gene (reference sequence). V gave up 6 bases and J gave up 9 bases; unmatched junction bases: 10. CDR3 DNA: TGTGCCAGCAGCCCTAGACAGGGGTCGGCTTCACCCCTCCACTTT. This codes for CASSPRQGSASPLHF.

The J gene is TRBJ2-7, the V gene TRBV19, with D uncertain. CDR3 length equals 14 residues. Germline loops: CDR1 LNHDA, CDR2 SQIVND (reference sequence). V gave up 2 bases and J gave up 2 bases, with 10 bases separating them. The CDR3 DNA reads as TGTGCCAGTAGTATACGTGGAGAAACCTACGAGCAGTACTTC. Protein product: CASSIRGETYEQYF.

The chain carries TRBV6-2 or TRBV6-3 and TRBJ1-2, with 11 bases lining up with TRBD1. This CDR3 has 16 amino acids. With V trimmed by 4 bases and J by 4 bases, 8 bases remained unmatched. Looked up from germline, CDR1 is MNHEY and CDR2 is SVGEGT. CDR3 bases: TGTGCCAGCAGTTGGGGGACAGGGGGACGGTCCTATGGCTACACCTTC. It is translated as CASSWGTGGRSYGYTF.

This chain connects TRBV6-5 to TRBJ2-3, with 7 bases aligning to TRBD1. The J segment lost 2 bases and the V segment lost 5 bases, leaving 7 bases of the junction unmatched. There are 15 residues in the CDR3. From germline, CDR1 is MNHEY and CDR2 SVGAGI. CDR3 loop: CASSTLQGPTDTQYF. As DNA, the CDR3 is TGTGCCAGCAGTACGCTACAGGGGCCCACAGATACGCAGTATTTT.

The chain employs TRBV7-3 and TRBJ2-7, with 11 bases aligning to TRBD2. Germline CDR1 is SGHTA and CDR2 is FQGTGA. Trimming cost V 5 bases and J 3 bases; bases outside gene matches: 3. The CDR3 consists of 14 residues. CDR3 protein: CASSPTSGGYEQYF. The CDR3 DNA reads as TGTGCCAGCAGCCCTACTAGCGGGGGCTACGAGCAGTACTTC. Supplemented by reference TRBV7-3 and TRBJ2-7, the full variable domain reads GAGVSQTPSNKVTEKGKYVELRCDPISGHTALYWYRQSLGQGPEFLIYFQGTGAADDSGLPNDRFFAVRPEGSVSTLKIQRTERGDSAVYLCASSPTSGGYEQYFGPGTRLTVT.

The CDR3 nucleotides are TGTGCCAGCACGGCAGGTGTGAACACTGAAGCTTTCTTT. This encodes CASTAGVNTEAFF. This chain uses TRBV2 with TRBJ1-1, with D unresolved. Per the germline V gene, CDR1 is SNHLY and CDR2 is FYNNEI. Trimming removed 7 bases from V and 0 bases from J, with 9 bases in between. The CDR3 runs 13 residues. The complete variable domain, with remaining parts taken from reference TRBV2 and TRBJ1-1, reads EPEVTQTPSHQVTQMGQEVILRCVPISNHLYFYWYRQILGQKVEFLVSFYNNEISEKSEIFDDQFSVERPDGSNFTLKIRSTKLEDSAMYFCASTAGVNTEAFFGQGTRLTVV.

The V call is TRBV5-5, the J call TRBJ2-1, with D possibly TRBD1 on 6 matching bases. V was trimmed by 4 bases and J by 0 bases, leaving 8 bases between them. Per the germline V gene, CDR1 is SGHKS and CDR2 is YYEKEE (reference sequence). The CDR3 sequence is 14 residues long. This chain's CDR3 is CASSRGGSYNEQFF. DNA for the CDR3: TGTGCCAGCAGCAGAGGGGGCTCCTACAATGAGCAGTTCTTC.

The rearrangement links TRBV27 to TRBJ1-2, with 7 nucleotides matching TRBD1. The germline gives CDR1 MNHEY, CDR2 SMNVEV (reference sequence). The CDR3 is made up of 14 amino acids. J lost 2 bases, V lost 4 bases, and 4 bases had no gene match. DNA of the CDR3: TGTGCCAGCAGTTCCCAGACAGGGAACTATGGCTACACCTTC. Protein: CASSSQTGNYGYTF.

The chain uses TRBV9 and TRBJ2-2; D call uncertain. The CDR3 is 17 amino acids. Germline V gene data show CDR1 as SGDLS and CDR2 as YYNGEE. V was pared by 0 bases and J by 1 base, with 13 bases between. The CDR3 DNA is TGTGCCAGCAGCGTAGGGTTGGTGGGCTTGAACACCGGGGAGCTGTTTTTT. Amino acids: CASSVGLVGLNTGELFF.

DNA of the CDR3: TGTGCCAGCAGCTTGGGGGCTAGCGGGGGAAATTACGAGCAGTACTTC. This translates into CASSLGASGGNYEQYF. The V and J genes are TRBV5-4 and TRBJ2-7, with 10 bases fitting TRBD2. V was pared by 0 bases and J by 4 bases, with 7 bases of the junction left unmatched. Germline values: CDR1 SGHNT, CDR2 YYREEE (reference sequence). The CDR3 contains 16 residues.

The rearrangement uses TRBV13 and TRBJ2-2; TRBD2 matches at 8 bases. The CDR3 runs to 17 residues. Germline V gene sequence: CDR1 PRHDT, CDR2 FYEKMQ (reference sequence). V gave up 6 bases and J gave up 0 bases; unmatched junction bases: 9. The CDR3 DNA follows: TGTGCCAGCAGATATATAGCGGGGACCTCGAACACCGGGGAGCTGTTTTTT. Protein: CASRYIAGTSNTGELFF.

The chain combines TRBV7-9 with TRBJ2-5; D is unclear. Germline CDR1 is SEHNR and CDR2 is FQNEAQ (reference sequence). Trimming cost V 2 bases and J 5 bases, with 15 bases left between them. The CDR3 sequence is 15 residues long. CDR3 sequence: CASSLPSAERETQYF. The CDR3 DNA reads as TGTGCCAGCAGCTTACCGTCCGCCGAACGGGAGACCCAGTACTTC.